Here is one TCR beta chain with its context. This specimen belongs to a study of blood T cell repertoires in COVID-19. Background on the study: Donors in the United States, Italy and Spain gave samples during acute or convalescent COVID-19. Nucleic acid was either cDNA or gDNA, and it came from T cells, B-cell-depleted T cells, or PBMCs.

Original data processing: Counts of nucleated cells, estimated from reference gene primer amplification, were obtained. Clones were read by immunoSEQ multiplex PCR, and TCRdb kept only the in-frame ones, dropping some. That table furnishes V, J and clone size, whereas the DNA furnished D and trimming. The data contain about 270,000 clones, approximately 85% of them singletons. The germline CDR1 and CDR2 sequences are SGHKS and YYEKEE (reference sequence). CDR3 size: 15 residues. Trimming at V came to 1 base and at J to 4 bases, leaving 7 bases not matched to a gene. J is TRBJ2-5 and V is TRBV5-5, with 7 bases that match TRBD1. The clonotype originates from a woman in her seventies with acute or convalescent COVID-19. The sequenced sample was peripheral blood. The CDR3 spells CASSLRAGGTETQYF. CDR3 coding DNA: TGTGCCAGCAGCTTGCGGGCAGGGGGTACAGAGACCCAGTACTTC.